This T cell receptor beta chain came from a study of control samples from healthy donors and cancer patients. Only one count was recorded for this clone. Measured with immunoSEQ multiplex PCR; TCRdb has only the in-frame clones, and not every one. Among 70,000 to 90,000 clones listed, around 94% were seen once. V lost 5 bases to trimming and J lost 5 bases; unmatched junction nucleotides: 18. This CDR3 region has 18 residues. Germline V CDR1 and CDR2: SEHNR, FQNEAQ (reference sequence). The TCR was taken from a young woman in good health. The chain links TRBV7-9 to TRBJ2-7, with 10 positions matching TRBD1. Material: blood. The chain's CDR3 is CASSPLPFTGQGIDEQYF. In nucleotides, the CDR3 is TGTGCCAGCAGCCCGCTCCCCTTCACGGGACAGGGGATCGACGAGCAGTACTTC.